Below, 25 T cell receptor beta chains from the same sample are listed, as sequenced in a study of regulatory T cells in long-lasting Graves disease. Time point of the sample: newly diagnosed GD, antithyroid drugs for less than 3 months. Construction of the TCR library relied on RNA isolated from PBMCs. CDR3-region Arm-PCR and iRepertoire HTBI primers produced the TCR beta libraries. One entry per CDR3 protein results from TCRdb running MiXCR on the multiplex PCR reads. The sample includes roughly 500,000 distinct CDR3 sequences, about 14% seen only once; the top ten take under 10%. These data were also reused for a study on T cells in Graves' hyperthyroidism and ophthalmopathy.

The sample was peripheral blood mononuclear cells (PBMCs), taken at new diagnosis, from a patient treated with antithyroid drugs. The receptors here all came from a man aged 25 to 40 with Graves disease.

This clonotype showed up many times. CDR3 in amino acids: CASRKGGTGELFF. The CDR3, as DNA: TGTGCCAGCAGAAAAGGGGGGACCGGGGAGCTGTTTTTT. The chain joins TRBV6-1 to TRBJ2-2, with D possibly called TRBD1 or TRBD2 (6 bases each). The germline V and J ends were trimmed by 6 bases and 5 bases, with 10 bases remaining between them. This CDR3 contains 13 residues. Germline assignment: CDR1 MNHNS and CDR2 SASEGT.

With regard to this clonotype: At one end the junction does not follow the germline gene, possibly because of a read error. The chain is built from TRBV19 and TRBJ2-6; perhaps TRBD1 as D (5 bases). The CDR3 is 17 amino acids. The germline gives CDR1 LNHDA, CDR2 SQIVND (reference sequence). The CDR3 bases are TGTGCCAGTAGTATAGATCTTTTATCCTCTGGGGCCAACGTCCTGGCTTTC. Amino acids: CASSIDLLSSGANVLAF.

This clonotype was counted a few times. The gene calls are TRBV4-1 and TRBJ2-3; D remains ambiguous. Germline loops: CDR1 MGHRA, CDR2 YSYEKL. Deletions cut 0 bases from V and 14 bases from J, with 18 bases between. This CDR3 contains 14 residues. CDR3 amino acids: CASSQDGYGPYTYF. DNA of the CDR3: TGCGCCAGCAGCCAAGATGGGTACGGACCCTATACGTATTTT.

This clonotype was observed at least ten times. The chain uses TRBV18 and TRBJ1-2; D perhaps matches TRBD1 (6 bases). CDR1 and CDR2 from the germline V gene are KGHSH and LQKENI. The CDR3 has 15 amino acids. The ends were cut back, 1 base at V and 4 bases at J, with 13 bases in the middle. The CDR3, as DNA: TGTGCCAGCTCACCACGAACAGGGTCGCTCTATGGCTACACCTTC. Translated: CASSPRTGSLYGYTF.

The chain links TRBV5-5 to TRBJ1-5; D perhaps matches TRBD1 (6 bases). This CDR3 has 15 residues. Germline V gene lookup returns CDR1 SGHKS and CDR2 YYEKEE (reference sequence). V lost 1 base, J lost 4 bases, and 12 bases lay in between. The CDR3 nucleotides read TGTGCCAGCAGCTTGTCCTCAGGGGTTAATCAGCCCCAGCATTTT. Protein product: CASSLSSGVNQPQHF.

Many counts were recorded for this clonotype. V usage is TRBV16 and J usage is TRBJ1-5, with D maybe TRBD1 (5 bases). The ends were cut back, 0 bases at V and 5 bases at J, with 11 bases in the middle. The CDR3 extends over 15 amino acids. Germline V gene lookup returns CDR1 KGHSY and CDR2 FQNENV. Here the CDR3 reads CASSQSPRVDQPQHF. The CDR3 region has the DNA TGTGCCAGCAGCCAATCCCCCAGGGTAGATCAGCCCCAGCATTTT.

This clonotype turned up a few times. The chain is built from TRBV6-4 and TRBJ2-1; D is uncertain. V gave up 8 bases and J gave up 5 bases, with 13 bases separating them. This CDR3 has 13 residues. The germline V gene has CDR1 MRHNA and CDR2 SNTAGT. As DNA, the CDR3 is TGTGCCAGCGAACCCCGACCCGACAATGAGCAGTTCTTC. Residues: CASEPRPDNEQFF.

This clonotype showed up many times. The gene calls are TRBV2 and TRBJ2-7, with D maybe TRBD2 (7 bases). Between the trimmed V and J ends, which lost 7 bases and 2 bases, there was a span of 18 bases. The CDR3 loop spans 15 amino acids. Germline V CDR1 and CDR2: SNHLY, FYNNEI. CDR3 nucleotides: TGTGCCAGCATCCTAGGGAGGGCAGGGGCCTACGAGCAGTACTTC. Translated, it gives CASILGRAGAYEQYF.

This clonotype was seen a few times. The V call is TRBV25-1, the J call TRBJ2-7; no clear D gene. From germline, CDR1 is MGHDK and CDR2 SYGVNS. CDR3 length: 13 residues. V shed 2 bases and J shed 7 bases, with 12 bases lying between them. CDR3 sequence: CASSEVVASEQYF. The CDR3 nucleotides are TGTGCCAGCAGTGAAGTCGTAGCTTCTGAGCAGTACTTC.

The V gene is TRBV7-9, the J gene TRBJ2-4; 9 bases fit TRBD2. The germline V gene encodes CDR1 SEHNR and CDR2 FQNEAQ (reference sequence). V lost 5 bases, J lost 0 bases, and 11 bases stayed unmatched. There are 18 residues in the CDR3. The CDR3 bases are TGTGCCAGCAGCCCTAGCGGGACAGAAATGATAGCCAAAAACATTCAGTACTTC. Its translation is CASSPSGTEMIAKNIQYF.

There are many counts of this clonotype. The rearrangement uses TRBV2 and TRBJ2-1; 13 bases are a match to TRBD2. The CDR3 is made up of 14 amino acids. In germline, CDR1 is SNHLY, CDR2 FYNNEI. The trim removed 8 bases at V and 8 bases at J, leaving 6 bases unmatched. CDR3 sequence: CASSGTSGIDEQFF. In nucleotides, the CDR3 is TGTGCCAGCTCGGGGACTAGCGGGATTGATGAGCAGTTCTTC. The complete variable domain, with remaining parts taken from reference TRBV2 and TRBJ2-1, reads EPEVTQTPSHQVTQMGQEVILRCVPISNHLYFYWYRQILGQKVEFLVSFYNNEISEKSEIFDDQFSVERPDGSNFTLKIRSTKLEDSAMYFCASSGTSGIDEQFFGPGTRLTVL.

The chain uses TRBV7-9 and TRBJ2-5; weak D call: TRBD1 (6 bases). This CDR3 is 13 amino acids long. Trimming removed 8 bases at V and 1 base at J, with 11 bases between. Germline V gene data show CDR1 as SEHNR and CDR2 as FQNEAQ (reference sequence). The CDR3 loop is CASGDRLQETQYF. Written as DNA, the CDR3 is TGTGCCAGCGGCGACAGGCTCCAAGAGACCCAGTACTTC.

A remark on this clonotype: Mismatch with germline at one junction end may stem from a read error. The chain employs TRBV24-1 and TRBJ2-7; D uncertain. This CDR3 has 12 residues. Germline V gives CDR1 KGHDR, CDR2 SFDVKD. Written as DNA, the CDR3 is TGTACCACCAGTCAAGGTTCCTACGAGCAGTACTTC. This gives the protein CTTSQGSYEQYF.

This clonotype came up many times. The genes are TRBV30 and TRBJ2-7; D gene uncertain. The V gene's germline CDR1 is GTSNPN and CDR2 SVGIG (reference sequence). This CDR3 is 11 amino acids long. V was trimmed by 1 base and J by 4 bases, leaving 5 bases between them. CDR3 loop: CAWSGEYEQYF. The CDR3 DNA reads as TGTGCCTGGAGTGGGGAATACGAGCAGTACTTC.

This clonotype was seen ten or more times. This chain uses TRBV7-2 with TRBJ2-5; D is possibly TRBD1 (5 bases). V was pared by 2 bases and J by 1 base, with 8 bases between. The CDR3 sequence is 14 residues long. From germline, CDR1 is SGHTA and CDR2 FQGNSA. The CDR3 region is CASSLSGIQETQYF. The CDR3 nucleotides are TGTGCCAGCAGCTTATCAGGGATCCAAGAGACCCAGTACTTC.

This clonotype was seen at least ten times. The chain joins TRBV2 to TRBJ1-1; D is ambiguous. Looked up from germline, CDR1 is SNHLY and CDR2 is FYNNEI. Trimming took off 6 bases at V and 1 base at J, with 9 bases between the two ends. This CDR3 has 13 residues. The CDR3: CASRVVKNTEAFF. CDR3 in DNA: TGTGCCAGCAGAGTCGTTAAGAACACTGAAGCTTTCTTT.

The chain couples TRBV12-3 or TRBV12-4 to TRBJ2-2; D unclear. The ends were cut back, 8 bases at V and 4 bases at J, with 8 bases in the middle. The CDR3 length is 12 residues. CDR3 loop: CASVLGTGELFF. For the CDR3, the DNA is TGTGCCAGCGTCCTAGGCACCGGGGAGCTGTTTTTT.

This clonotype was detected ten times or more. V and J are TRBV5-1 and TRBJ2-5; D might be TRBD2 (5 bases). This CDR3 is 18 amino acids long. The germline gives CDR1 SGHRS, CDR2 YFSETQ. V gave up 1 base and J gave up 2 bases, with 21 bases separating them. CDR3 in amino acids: CASSLPKSPGTRQETQYF. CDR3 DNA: TGCGCCAGCAGCTTGCCGAAGTCTCCGGGAACACGTCAAGAGACCCAGTACTTC.

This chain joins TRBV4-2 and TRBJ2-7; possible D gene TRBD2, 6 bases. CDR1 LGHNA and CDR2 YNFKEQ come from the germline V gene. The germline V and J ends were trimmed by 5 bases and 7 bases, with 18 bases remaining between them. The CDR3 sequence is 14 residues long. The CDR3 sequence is CASSNSGSLGEQYF. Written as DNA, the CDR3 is TGTGCCAGCAGCAACTCCGGGAGCCTGGGGGAGCAGTACTTC.

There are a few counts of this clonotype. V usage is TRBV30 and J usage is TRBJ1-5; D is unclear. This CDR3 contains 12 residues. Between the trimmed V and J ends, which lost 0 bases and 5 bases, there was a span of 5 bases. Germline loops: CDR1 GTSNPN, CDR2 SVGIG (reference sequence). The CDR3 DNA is TGTGCCTGGAGTGTCGGGGATCAGCCCCAGCATTTT. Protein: CAWSVGDQPQHF.

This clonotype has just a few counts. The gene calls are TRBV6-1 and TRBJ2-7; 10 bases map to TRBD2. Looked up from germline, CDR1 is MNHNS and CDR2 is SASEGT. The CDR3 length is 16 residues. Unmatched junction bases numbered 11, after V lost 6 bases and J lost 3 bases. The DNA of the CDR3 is TGTGCCAGCAGCCCTAGCGGGAGTACCCATGTCTACGAGCAGTACTTC. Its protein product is CASSPSGSTHVYEQYF.

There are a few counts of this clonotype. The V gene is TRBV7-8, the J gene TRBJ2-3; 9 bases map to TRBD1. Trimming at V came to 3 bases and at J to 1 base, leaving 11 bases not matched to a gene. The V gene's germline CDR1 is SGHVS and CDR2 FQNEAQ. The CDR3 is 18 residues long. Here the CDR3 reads CASSLGTGGVFGTDTQYF. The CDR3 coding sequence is TGTGCCAGCAGCTTGGGAACAGGGGGCGTTTTTGGCACAGATACGCAGTATTTT.

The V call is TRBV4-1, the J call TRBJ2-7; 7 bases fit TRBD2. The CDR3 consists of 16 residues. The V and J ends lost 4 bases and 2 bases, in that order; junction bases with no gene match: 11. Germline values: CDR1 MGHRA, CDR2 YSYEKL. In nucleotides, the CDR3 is TGCGCCAGCAGCCCCTGGCCCCTGGGGAGGGCCTACGAGCAGTACTTC. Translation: CASSPWPLGRAYEQYF.

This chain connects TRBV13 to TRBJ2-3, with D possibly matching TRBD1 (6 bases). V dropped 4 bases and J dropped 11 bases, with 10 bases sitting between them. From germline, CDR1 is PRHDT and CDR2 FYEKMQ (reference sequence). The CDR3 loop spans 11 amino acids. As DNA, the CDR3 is TGTGCCAGCAGCTCAGGGGTTCTGCAGTATTTT. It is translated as CASSSGVLQYF.

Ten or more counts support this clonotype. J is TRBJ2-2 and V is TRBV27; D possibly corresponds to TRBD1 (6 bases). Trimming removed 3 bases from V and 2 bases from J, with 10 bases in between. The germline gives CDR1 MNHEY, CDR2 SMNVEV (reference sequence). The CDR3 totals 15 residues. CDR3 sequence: CASSLNRVNTGELFF. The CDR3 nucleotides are TGTGCCAGCAGTTTGAACAGGGTTAACACCGGGGAGCTGTTTTTT.